This section outlines one T cell receptor (beta chain) sequence together with its context. The sample is drawn from a study of blood T cell repertoires in COVID-19. Sequenced by immunoSEQ multiplex PCR; TCRdb stores in-frame clones only, minus some. The sample carries tens of thousands of clones, more than 75% recorded once. The CDR3 covers 13 residues. V was cut by 0 bases and J by 7 bases, with 6 bases left in between. CDR1 is SEHNR, CDR2 FQNEAQ, per germline (reference sequence). Sequencing input: peripheral blood. The V and J genes are TRBV7-9 and TRBJ2-2; tentative D call: TRBD2 (5 bases). This receptor was identified in a woman over 75 with acute or convalescent COVID-19. CDR3 sequence (DNA): TGTGCCAGCAGCTTAGCTCGGGGCGGGGAGCTGTTTTTT. It specifies CASSLARGGELFF. The full variable domain, with the rest looked up from reference TRBV7-9 and TRBJ2-2, is DTGVSQNPRHKITKRGQNVTFRCDPISEHNRLYWYRQTLGQGPEFLTYFQNEAQLEKSRLLSDRFSAERPKGSFSTLEIQRTEQGDSAMYLCASSLARGGELFFGEGSRLTVL.